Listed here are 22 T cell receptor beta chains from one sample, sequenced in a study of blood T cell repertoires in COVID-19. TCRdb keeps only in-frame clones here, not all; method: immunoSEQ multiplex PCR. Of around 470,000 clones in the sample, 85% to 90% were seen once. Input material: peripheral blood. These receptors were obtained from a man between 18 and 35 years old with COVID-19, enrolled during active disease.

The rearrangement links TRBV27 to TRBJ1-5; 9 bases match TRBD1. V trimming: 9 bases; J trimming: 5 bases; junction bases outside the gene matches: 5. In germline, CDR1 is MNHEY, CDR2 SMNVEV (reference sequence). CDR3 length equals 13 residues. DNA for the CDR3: TGTGCCAGTGGACAGGGGCCACATCAGCCCCAGCATTTT. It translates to CASGQGPHQPQHF.

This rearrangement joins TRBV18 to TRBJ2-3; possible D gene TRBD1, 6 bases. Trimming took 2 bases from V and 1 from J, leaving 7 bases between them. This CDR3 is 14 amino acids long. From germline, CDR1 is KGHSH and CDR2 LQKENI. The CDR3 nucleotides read TGTGCCAGCTCACCAAAGGGGGGCACAGATACGCAGTATTTT. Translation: CASSPKGGTDTQYF.

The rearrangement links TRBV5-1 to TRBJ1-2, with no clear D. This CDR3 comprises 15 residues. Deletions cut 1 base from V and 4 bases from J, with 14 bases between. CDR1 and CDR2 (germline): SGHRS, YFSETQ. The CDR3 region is CASSLTGYSSYGYTF. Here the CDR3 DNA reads TGCGCCAGCAGCTTGACGGGATATTCGTCCTATGGCTACACCTTC.

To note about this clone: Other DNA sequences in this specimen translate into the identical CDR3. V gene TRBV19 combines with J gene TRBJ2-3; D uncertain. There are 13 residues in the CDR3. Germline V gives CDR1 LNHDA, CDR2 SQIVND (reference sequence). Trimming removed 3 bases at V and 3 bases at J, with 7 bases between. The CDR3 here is CASSIGQTDTQYF. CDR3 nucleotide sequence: TGTGCCAGTAGTATTGGGCAAACAGATACGCAGTATTTT.

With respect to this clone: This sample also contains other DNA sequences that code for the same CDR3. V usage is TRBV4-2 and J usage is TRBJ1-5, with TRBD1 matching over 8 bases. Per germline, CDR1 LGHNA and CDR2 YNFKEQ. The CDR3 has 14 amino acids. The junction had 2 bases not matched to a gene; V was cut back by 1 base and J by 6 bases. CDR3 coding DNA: TGTGCCAGCAGCCAAGGACAGGGGTCTCAGCCCCAGCATTTT. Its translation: CASSQGQGSQPQHF.

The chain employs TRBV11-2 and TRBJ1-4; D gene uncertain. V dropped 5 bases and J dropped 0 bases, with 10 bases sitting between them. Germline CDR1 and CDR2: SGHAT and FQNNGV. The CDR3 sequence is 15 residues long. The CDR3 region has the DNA TGTGCCAGCAGCCAAAGGACTGCAACTAATGAAAAACTGTTTTTT. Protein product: CASSQRTATNEKLFF.

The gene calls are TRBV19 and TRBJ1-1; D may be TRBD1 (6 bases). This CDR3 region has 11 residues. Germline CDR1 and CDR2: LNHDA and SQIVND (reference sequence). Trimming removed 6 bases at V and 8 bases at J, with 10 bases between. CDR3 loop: CASRTGTEAFF. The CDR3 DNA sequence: TGTGCCAGTAGAACCGGGACAGAAGCTTTCTTT.

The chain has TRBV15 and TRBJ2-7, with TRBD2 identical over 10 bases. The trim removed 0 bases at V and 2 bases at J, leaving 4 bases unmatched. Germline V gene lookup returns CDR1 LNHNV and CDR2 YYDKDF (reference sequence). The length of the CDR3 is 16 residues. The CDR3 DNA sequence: TGTGCCACCAGCAGAGATTTTGGACTAGCGGCCTACGAGCAGTACTTC. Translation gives CATSRDFGLAAYEQYF.

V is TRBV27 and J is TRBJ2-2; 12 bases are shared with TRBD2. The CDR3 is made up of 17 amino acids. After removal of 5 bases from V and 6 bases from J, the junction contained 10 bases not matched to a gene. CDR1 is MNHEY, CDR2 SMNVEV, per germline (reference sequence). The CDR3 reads CASSPPPSGRAPGELFF. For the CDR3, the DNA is TGTGCCAGCAGTCCCCCCCCTAGCGGGAGGGCCCCCGGGGAGCTGTTTTTT.

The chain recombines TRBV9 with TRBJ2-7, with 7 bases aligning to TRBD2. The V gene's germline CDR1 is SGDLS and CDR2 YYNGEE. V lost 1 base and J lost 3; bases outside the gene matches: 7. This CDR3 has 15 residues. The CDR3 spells CASSVSTSDIYEQYF. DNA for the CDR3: TGTGCCAGCAGCGTAAGTACTAGCGATATCTACGAGCAGTACTTC.

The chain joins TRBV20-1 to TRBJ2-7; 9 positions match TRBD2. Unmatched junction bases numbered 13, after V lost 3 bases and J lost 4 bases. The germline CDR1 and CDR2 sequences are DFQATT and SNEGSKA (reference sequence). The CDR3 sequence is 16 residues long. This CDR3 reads CSASLVAGVRKYEQYF. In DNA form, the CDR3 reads TGCAGTGCTAGTTTGGTAGCGGGGGTACGGAAGTACGAGCAGTACTTC.

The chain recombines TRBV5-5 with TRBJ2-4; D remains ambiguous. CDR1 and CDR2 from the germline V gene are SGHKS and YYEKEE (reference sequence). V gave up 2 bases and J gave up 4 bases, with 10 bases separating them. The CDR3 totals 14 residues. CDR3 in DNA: TGTGCCAGCAGCTTTGAACAGTTAAAAAACATTCAGTACTTC. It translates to CASSFEQLKNIQYF.

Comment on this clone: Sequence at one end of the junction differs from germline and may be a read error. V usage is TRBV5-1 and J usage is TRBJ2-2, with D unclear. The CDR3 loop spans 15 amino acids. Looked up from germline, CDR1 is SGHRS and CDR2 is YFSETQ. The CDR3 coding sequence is TGCGCCAGCAGCTTGGTGTACACTAACAACGGGGAGCTGTTTTTT. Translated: CASSLVYTNNGELFF.

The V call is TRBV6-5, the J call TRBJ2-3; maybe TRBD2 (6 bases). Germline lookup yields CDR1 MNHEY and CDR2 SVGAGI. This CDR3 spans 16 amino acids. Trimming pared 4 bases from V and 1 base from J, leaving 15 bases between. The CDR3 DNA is TGTGCCAGCAGTTTCTATAGCGGTGCGGGCACAGATACGCAGTATTTT. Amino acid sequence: CASSFYSGAGTDTQYF.

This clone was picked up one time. The CDR3 is CASSLLGRGSHNEQFF. CDR3 bases: TGTGCCAGCAGCTTATTAGGGAGGGGAAGCCACAATGAGCAGTTCTTC. This chain uses TRBV11-3 with TRBJ2-1, with TRBD2 matching over 7 bases. With V trimmed by 2 bases and J by 5 bases, 9 bases remained unmatched. Germline V gives CDR1 SGHNT, CDR2 YENEEA. The CDR3 contains 16 residues. Full variable domain (rest looked up from reference TRBV11-3 and TRBJ2-1): EAGVVQSPRYKIIEKKQPVAFWCNPISGHNTLYWYLQNLGQGPELLIRYENEEAVDDSQLPKDRFSAERLKGVDSTLKIQPAELGDSAVYLCASSLLGRGSHNEQFFGPGTRLTVL.

In nucleotides, the CDR3 is TGTGCCAGCACCCTCATCGGACAGCCTGCTAACTATGGCTACACCTTC. Amino acids: CASTLIGQPANYGYTF. The gene calls are TRBV7-9 and TRBJ1-2, with D possibly being TRBD1 (6 bases). Per germline, CDR1 SEHNR and CDR2 FQNEAQ (reference sequence). V was trimmed by 7 bases and J by 0 bases, leaving 18 bases between them. The CDR3 sequence is 16 residues long. The whole variable domain, remainder taken from reference TRBV7-9 and TRBJ1-2, is DTGVSQNPRHKITKRGQNVTFRCDPISEHNRLYWYRQTLGQGPEFLTYFQNEAQLEKSRLLSDRFSAERPKGSFSTLEIQRTEQGDSAMYLCASTLIGQPANYGYTFGSGTRLTVV.

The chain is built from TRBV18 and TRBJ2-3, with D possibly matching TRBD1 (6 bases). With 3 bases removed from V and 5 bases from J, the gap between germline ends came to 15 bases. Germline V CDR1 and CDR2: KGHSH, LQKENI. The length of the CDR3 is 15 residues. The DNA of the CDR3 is TGTGCCAGCTCACCTACAGGGAGAGGAGAAGATACGCAGTATTTT. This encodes CASSPTGRGEDTQYF.

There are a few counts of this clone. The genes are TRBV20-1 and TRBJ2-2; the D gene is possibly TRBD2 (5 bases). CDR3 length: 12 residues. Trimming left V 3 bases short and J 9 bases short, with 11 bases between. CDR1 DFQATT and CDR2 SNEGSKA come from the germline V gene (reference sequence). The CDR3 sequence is CSASPRGRELFF. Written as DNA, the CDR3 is TGCAGTGCTAGTCCACGCGGGCGGGAGCTGTTTTTT.

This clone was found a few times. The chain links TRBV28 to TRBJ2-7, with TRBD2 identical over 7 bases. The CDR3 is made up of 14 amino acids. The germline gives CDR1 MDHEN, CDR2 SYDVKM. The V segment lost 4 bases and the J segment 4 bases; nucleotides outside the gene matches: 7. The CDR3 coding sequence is TGTGCCAGCAGTTGGTTTGCGGGAGCGTACGAGCAGTACTTC. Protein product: CASSWFAGAYEQYF.

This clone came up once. CDR3 in amino acids: CASSVGDSYNEQFF. In DNA form, the CDR3 reads TGTGCCAGCAGCGTAGGGGACAGCTACAATGAGCAGTTCTTC. The V call is TRBV9, the J call TRBJ2-1, with 7 bases identical to TRBD1. There are 14 residues in the CDR3. J gave up 3 bases and V 0 bases, and 0 bases lay outside the gene matches. Germline CDR1 is SGDLS and CDR2 is YYNGEE.

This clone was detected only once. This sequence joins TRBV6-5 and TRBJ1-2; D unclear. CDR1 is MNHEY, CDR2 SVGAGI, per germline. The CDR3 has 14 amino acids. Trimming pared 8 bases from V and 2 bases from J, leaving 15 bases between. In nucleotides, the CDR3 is TGTGCCAGCGGAAGTTGGGCAGAAAACTATGGCTACACCTTC. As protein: CASGSWAENYGYTF.

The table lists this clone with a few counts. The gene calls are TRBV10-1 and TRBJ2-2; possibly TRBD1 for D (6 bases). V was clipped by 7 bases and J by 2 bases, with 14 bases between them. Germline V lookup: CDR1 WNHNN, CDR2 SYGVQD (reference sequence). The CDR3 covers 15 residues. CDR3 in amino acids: CASTREGVNTGELFF. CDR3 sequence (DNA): TGCGCCAGCACCCGAGAGGGGGTAAACACCGGGGAGCTGTTTTTT.